A single sample is the source of the 29 T cell receptor beta chains below, sequenced in a study of low-dose radiotherapy and immunotherapy resistance in tumors. The sample's time point: before trial treatment. Covering alpha and beta chains, TRAV- and TRBV-specific primers were used for the first-strand cDNA. Amplification, which lasted around 21 PCR cycles, used a constant-region primer and V-primer adapter to amplify TCRs. TCRdb itself ran the reads through MiXCR, one entry per CDR3 protein. The sample holds about 64,000 distinct CDR3 sequences, less than 30% seen once. Here the sequenced sample was PBMCs, taken before treatment. The receptors here all came from a male donor with rectosigmoid adenocarcinoma.

On this clonotype itself: A far larger clone is just one base off, so this is likely a read error. The chain has TRBV28 and TRBJ2-7; D is perhaps TRBD2 (6 bases). Trimming removed 2 bases from V and 7 bases from J, with 24 bases in between. This CDR3 comprises 17 residues. CDR1 is MDHEN, CDR2 SYDVKM, per germline. This CDR3 reads CASSLSGPYSSYNEQYF. The DNA for the CDR3 is TGTGCCAGCAGTTTAAGCGGGCCCTACAGCTCCTACAATGAGCAGTACTTC. The whole variable domain, remainder taken from reference TRBV28 and TRBJ2-7, is DVKVTQSSRYLVKRTGEKVFLECVQDMDHENMFWYRQDPGLGLRLIYFSYDVKMKEKGDIPEGYSVSREKKERFSLILESASTNQTSMYLCASSLSGPYSSYNEQYFGPGTRLTVT.

This clonotype was seen ten or more times. In DNA, the CDR3 is TGTGCCAGCATTCCGGGACAGGGGACCTACGAGCAGTACTTC. Its protein is CASIPGQGTYEQYF. The V and J genes are TRBV7-9 and TRBJ2-7; 10 bases fit TRBD1. Germline-derived CDR1 and CDR2 are SEHNR and FQNEAQ (reference sequence). CDR3 length: 14 amino acids. V shed 7 bases and J 2 bases; nucleotides not matched to a gene: 5.

This clonotype was counted ten times or more. J is TRBJ2-1 and V is TRBV6-2 or TRBV6-3; D call uncertain. The germline V gene encodes CDR1 MNHEY and CDR2 SVGEGT. CDR3 length: 11 residues. Trimming pared 10 bases from V and 8 bases from J, leaving 12 bases between. CDR3 DNA: TGTGCCACCTCAGCTTGGGATGAGCAGTTCTTC. Translation gives CATSAWDEQFF.

This clonotype came up many times. The chain joins TRBV7-9 to TRBJ2-5; D not resolved. The V gene lost 3 bases and the J gene lost 5 bases, with 1 base spanning the gap. Looked up from germline, CDR1 is SEHNR and CDR2 is FQNEAQ (reference sequence). CDR3 size: 10 residues. The CDR3 DNA reads as TGTGCCAGCAGCTTTGAGACCCAGTACTTC. Encoded protein: CASSFETQYF. Full variable domain (remainder filled in from reference TRBV7-9 and TRBJ2-5): DTGVSQNPRHKITKRGQNVTFRCDPISEHNRLYWYRQTLGQGPEFLTYFQNEAQLEKSRLLSDRFSAERPKGSFSTLEIQRTEQGDSAMYLCASSFETQYFGPGTRLLVL.

This clonotype came up many times. The chain uses TRBV4-2 and TRBJ2-7; 7 bases map to TRBD2. Germline-derived CDR1 and CDR2 are LGHNA and YNFKEQ. The J segment lost 0 bases and the V segment lost 1 base, leaving 12 bases of the junction unmatched. The CDR3 has 18 amino acids. The CDR3 sequence is CASSQARSGGGISYEQYF. CDR3 nucleotide sequence: TGTGCCAGCAGCCAAGCGCGGTCCGGGGGAGGGATCTCCTACGAGCAGTACTTC.

This clonotype was seen many times. The chain is built from TRBV19 and TRBJ1-2, with TRBD1 identical over 8 bases. The ends lost 6 bases at V and 8 bases at J; junction bases unmatched: 8. This CDR3 comprises 13 residues. Looked up from germline, CDR1 is LNHDA and CDR2 is SQIVND (reference sequence). Here the CDR3 DNA reads TGTGCCAGTAGGCCTGACAGGGGCAGCGGCTACACCTTC. Translation: CASRPDRGSGYTF.

This clonotype is labeled medium-sized (0.01 to 0.1%). This rearrangement joins TRBV5-6 to TRBJ2-1; TRBD2 matches at 10 bases. The V segment lost 0 bases and the J segment 6 bases; nucleotides outside the gene matches: 6. The CDR3 totals 16 residues. Germline V lookup: CDR1 SGHDT, CDR2 YYEEEE. The CDR3 DNA sequence: TGTGCCAGCAGCTTGGGCCTAGCGGGGGTTAGCAATGAGCAGTTCTTC. This encodes CASSLGLAGVSNEQFF.

On this clonotype itself: It is likely a read error: a sequence one base away is far more abundant. This chain connects TRBV13 to TRBJ1-1, with 11 bases identical to TRBD1. The CDR3 contains 15 residues. The germline V gene has CDR1 PRHDT and CDR2 FYEKMQ (reference sequence). V shed 6 bases, J shed 6 bases, and the junction held 9 bases outside the gene matches. The CDR3 nucleotides read TGTGCCAGCAGACCACGGACAGGGGGCTACGCTGAAGCTTTCTTT. This translates into CASRPRTGGYAEAFF.

V usage is TRBV28 and J usage is TRBJ2-4, with no clear D. V was shortened by 5 bases and J by 0 bases, with 11 bases between the two germline ends. Germline V gene sequence: CDR1 MDHEN, CDR2 SYDVKM. The CDR3 sequence is 15 residues long. DNA of the CDR3: TGTGCCAGCAGTGGCCCAGCCCCAGCCAAAAACATTCAGTACTTC. Amino acid sequence: CASSGPAPAKNIQYF.

Many counts were recorded for this clonotype. This chain connects TRBV7-2 to TRBJ1-5; TRBD1 aligns across 7 bases. Germline lookup yields CDR1 SGHTA and CDR2 FQGNSA. The CDR3 has 13 amino acids. The ends lost 5 bases at V and 7 bases at J; junction bases unmatched: 5. The CDR3 protein is CASSRQGGQPQHF. CDR3 in DNA: TGTGCCAGCAGCAGACAGGGAGGACAGCCCCAGCATTTT.

This clonotype has at least ten counts. The V gene is TRBV7-9, the J gene TRBJ2-5, with D unclear. Germline assignment: CDR1 SEHNR and CDR2 FQNEAQ (reference sequence). V was pared by 4 bases and J by 9 bases, with 15 bases between. The CDR3 loop spans 13 amino acids. The CDR3 protein is CASSSSTETAQYF. DNA of the CDR3: TGTGCCAGCAGCTCCAGTACGGAGACGGCCCAGTACTTC.

This clonotype was counted many times. The V gene is TRBV7-2, the J gene TRBJ2-5; 7 nucleotides line up with TRBD2. V dropped 2 bases and J dropped 4; count of bases not matched to a gene: 7. This CDR3 comprises 15 residues. CDR1 and CDR2 from the germline V gene are SGHTA and FQGNSA. The CDR3 DNA reads as TGTGCCAGCAGCTTAATGGGGGGGTCAGGAGAGACCCAGTACTTC. Protein sequence: CASSLMGGSGETQYF. Supplemented by reference TRBV7-2 and TRBJ2-5, the full variable domain reads GAGVSQSPSNKVTEKGKDVELRCDPISGHTALYWYRQSLGQGLEFLIYFQGNSAPDKSGLPSDRFSAERTGGSVSTLTIQRTQQEDSAVYLCASSLMGGSGETQYFGPGTRLLVL.

This clonotype was observed many times. This chain joins TRBV12-3 or TRBV12-4 and TRBJ2-3; perhaps D is TRBD1 or TRBD2 (5 bases each). V lost 6 bases, J lost 4 bases, and 14 bases lay in between. The CDR3 covers 14 residues. The DNA for the CDR3 is TGTGCCAGCAGAATAACCGGGGCAGCAGATACGCAGTATTTT. It is translated as CASRITGAADTQYF.

This clonotype was observed at least ten times. The V and J genes are TRBV5-4 and TRBJ2-6; D ambiguous. With 3 bases removed from V and 2 bases from J, the gap between germline ends came to 9 bases. The CDR3 spans 15 residues. Germline CDR1 SGHNT, CDR2 YYREEE (reference sequence). The CDR3 is CASSYRVPGANVLTF. DNA of the CDR3: TGTGCCAGCAGCTATCGGGTCCCTGGGGCCAACGTCCTGACTTTC.

Many counts were recorded for this clonotype. V gene TRBV19 combines with J gene TRBJ1-5; perhaps TRBD1 as D (6 bases). The CDR3 totals 14 residues. Between the trimmed V and J ends, which lost 5 bases and 4 bases, there was a span of 12 bases. Per germline, CDR1 LNHDA and CDR2 SQIVND (reference sequence). In DNA, the CDR3 is TGTGCCAGTAGTCTCCGGGGGCGGAATCAGCCCCAGCATTTT. It specifies CASSLRGRNQPQHF.

This clonotype was picked up many times. The chain carries TRBV19 and TRBJ2-5; a weak D match, TRBD2 (6 bases). The germline CDR1 and CDR2 sequences are LNHDA and SQIVND (reference sequence). Trimming removed 6 bases from V and 2 bases from J, with 10 bases in between. This CDR3 has 13 amino acids. This CDR3 is CASSRLEQETQYF. The CDR3 bases are TGTGCCAGTAGCCGACTAGAGCAAGAGACCCAGTACTTC.

This clonotype was recorded at least ten times. The V and J genes are TRBV7-9 and TRBJ2-7; 12 positions match TRBD1. Losses at the gene ends were 3 bases for V and 6 bases for J; bases not matched to a gene: 6. There are 15 residues in the CDR3. Germline-derived CDR1 and CDR2 are SEHNR and FQNEAQ (reference sequence). CDR3 DNA sequence: TGTGCCAGCAGCTTTACCGGGACAGGGGGCTCCGAGCAGTACTTC. Its protein product is CASSFTGTGGSEQYF.

In this sample, this clonotype turned up many times. This sequence joins TRBV24-1 and TRBJ2-5; D is undetermined. Per the germline V gene, CDR1 is KGHDR and CDR2 is SFDVKD. The CDR3 consists of 13 residues. V gave up 2 bases and J gave up 5 bases, with 8 bases separating them. In nucleotides, the CDR3 is TGTGCCACCAGTGATTCGCCGGTGGAGACCCAGTACTTC. Amino acid sequence: CATSDSPVETQYF.

This clonotype occurred many times. The rearrangement links TRBV7-9 to TRBJ2-3; a weak D match, TRBD1 (6 bases). The CDR3 totals 14 residues. V was trimmed by 7 bases and J by 4 bases, leaving 15 bases between them. Germline V gene sequence: CDR1 SEHNR, CDR2 FQNEAQ (reference sequence). Here the CDR3 DNA reads TGTGCCAGCAACATAGGCAGGGGAGCAGATACGCAGTATTTT. It specifies CASNIGRGADTQYF.

Turning to this clonotype: A far larger clone is only one base removed, so a read error is likely. The gene calls are TRBV21-1 and TRBJ2-7; TRBD1 is the table's D call, not checked against the DNA. TRBV21-1 is an annotated pseudogene. This CDR3 comprises 15 residues. CDR3 sequence: CASGHRDRGFDEQYF. The CDR3 region has the DNA TGTGCCAGCGGCCACCGGGACAGGGGATTCGATGAGCAGTACTTC.

DNA of the CDR3: TGTGCCAGCAGGAGACTAGCGGGAGTGGGAGAGCAGTTCTTC. This sequence encodes CASRRLAGVGEQFF. The chain combines TRBV6-2 or TRBV6-3 with TRBJ2-1; 12 bases line up with TRBD2. The CDR3 length is 14 residues. After removal of 6 bases from V and 10 bases from J, the junction contained 7 bases not matched to a gene. CDR1 and CDR2 from the germline V gene are MNHEY and SVGEGT.

This clonotype appeared a few times. The chain joins TRBV5-4 to TRBJ2-1; D might be TRBD2 (6 bases). CDR1 and CDR2 from the germline V gene are SGHNT and YYREEE (reference sequence). The ends were cut back, 3 bases at V and 8 bases at J, with 15 bases in the middle. This CDR3 comprises 14 residues. This chain's CDR3 is CASSSPGGVYEQFF. The CDR3 DNA sequence: TGTGCCAGCAGCTCCCCCGGGGGAGTGTATGAGCAGTTCTTC.

There are a few counts of this clonotype. This likely reflects a read error, since a far larger clone is one base away. The rearrangement uses TRBV19 and TRBJ2-7; 14 positions agree with TRBD2. Germline CDR1 is LNHDA and CDR2 is SQIVND (reference sequence). V trimming: 7 bases; J trimming: 7 bases; junction bases outside the gene matches: 6. This CDR3 contains 14 residues. CDR3 sequence reads: CASKTSGRGNEQYF. DNA of the CDR3: TGTGCCAGTAAGACTAGCGGGAGGGGTAATGAGCAGTACTTC.

A note on this clonotype: Given a far larger clone just one base away, this is likely a sequencing read error. The chain couples TRBV29-1 to TRBJ2-1, with D perhaps matching TRBD2 (6 bases). Germline-derived CDR1 and CDR2 are SQVTM and ANQGSEA. CDR3 length: 10 residues. Trimming took 6 bases from V and 10 from J, leaving 10 bases between them. This CDR3 is CSVQDYEQFF. The CDR3 region has the DNA TGCAGCGTACAGGACTACGAGCAGTTCTTC.

A remark on this clonotype: A far larger clone is just one base off, so this is likely a read error. The chain has TRBV28 and TRBJ2-1; D is uncertain. The CDR3 extends over 13 amino acids. Germline CDR1 reads MDHEN; CDR2 reads SYDVKM. V was cut by 3 bases and J by 10 bases, with 13 bases left in between. CDR3 region: CASSFRAAYEQFF. The CDR3 DNA reads TGTGCCAGCAGTTTTAGGGCAGCCTACGAGCAGTTCTTC.

The CDR3 is CASSGGLAGETQYF. The CDR3 coding sequence is TGTGCCAGCAGCGGAGGACTAGCGGGTGAGACCCAGTACTTC. The rearrangement joins TRBV5-4 to TRBJ2-5; TRBD2 aligns across 11 bases. The ends lost 4 bases at V and 5 bases at J; junction bases unmatched: 4. Per the germline V gene, CDR1 is SGHNT and CDR2 is YYREEE (reference sequence). CDR3 length: 14 residues.

Details on this clonotype: The likely explanation is a read error, given a far larger clone one base away. This chain links TRBV7-9 with TRBJ2-1; the D is unclear. Germline V gives CDR1 SEHNR, CDR2 FQNEAQ (reference sequence). The length of the CDR3 is 15 residues. The CDR3 is CASSLGGIGTNEQLF. The CDR3, as DNA: TGTGCCAGCAGCTTAGGGGGTATTGGCACCAATGAGCAGCTCTTC.

J is TRBJ2-7 and V is TRBV27, with TRBD1 matching over 10 bases. J lost 9 bases, V lost 8 bases, and 10 bases had no gene match. This CDR3 has 13 residues. Germline assignment: CDR1 MNHEY and CDR2 SMNVEV (reference sequence). The CDR3 loop is CASRDRGARGQYF. In nucleotides, the CDR3 is TGTGCCAGCCGGGACAGGGGCGCCCGGGGGCAGTACTTC.

This clonotype was seen repeatedly, ten times or more. This chain uses TRBV13 with TRBJ2-1, with a weak D call TRBD1 (5 bases). Germline loops: CDR1 PRHDT, CDR2 FYEKMQ (reference sequence). The CDR3 consists of 16 residues. V was clipped by 2 bases and J by 8 bases, with 19 bases between them. The CDR3 DNA reads TGTGCCAGCAGCTTACAAGGTAGGGGCGGTGTAGATGAGCAGTTCTTC. Its translation is CASSLQGRGGVDEQFF.